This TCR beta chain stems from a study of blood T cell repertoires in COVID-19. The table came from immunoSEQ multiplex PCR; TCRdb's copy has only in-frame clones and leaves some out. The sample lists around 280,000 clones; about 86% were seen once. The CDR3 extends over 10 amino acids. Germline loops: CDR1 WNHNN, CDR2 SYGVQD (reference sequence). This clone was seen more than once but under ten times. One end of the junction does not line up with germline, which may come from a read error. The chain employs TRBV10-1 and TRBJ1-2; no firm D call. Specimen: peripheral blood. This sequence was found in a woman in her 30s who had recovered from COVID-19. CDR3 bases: TGCGCCAGCCCCGAAGAGGGCCTGGTCTTC. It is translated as CASPEEGLVF.